This T cell receptor (beta chain) originates from a study of shared clonotypes between healthy human individuals. Study at large: Each donor had three CD4 naive, three CD4 memory, two CD8 naive and one CD8 memory plate.

The CDR3 contains 13 residues. Germline CDR1 reads SGHAT; CDR2 reads FQDESV (reference sequence). Original handling: Filtering was not the same, since immunoSEQ gave junction-only sequences without quality scores. The repertoire was sequenced with immunoSEQ multiplex PCR; TCRdb's copy has only in-frame clones and lacks some. The DNA was the basis for D and trimming; V, J and clone size are from that table. Of about 1.1 million clones detected, 75% to 85% appear once; the ten largest clones hold 0.5% to 0.65%. Comments on this clone: Germline is not matched at one junction end, which may reflect a read error.

The chain is built from TRBV11-1 and TRBJ2-1; TRBD2 matches 7 bases. Sample: memory CD4+ T cells from PBMCs. Regarding subset: CD45RA-negative fraction. This TCR derives from a man younger than 30 in good health. Some clones in this sample may be carry-over from other donors' samples. CDR3: CANSPPTSVEQFF. The CDR3 nucleotides are TGTGCCAACAGCCCCCCAACTAGCGTTGAGCAGTTCTTC.